This T cell receptor beta chain stems from a study of blood T cell repertoires in COVID-19. Whole-study context: From the United States, Italy and Spain came samples of acute and convalescent COVID-19. In each case, the material was cDNA or gDNA derived from T cells, B-cell-depleted T cells, or PBMCs.

The CDR3 covers 13 residues. Germline V CDR1 and CDR2: MDHEN, SYDVKM. Trimming at V came to 7 bases and at J to 7 bases, leaving 10 bases not matched to a gene. Original methodology: Amplification with reference gene primers provided the estimates of nucleated cell counts. Assay used: immunoSEQ multiplex PCR; TCRdb lists only in-frame clones, some missing. That table gives V, J and clone size, and the DNA gave D and trimming. The table shows over 200,000 clones, with around 92% occurring only once. This receptor was identified in a man under 40 with acute or convalescent COVID-19. Sequencing was performed on peripheral blood. The genes are TRBV28 and TRBJ2-7, with 7 nucleotides matching TRBD2. This CDR3 is CASIPGGGGEQYF. For the CDR3, the DNA is TGTGCCAGCATTCCAGGCGGGGGAGGGGAGCAGTACTTC.